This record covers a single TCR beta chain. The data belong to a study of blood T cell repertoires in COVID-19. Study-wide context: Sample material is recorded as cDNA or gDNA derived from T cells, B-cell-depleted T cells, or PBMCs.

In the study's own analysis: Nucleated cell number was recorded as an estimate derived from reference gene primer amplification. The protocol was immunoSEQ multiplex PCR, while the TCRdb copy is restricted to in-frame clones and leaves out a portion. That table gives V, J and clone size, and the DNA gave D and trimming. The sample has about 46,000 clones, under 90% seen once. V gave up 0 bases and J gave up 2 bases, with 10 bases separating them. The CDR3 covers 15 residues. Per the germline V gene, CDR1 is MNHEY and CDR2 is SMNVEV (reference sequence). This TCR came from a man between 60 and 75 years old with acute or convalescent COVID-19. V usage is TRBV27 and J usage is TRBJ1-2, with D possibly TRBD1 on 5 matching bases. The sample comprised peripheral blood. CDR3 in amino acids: CASSLSGGTNYGYTF. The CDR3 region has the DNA TGTGCCAGCAGTTTATCGGGAGGGACGAACTATGGCTACACCTTC.